These T cell receptor beta chains were read from a single sample in a study of shared clonotypes between healthy human individuals. Data came from immunoSEQ multiplex PCR; TCRdb stores just in-frame clones and leaves some out. The sample has some 550,000 clones, around 97% seen once. The sample comprised naive CD4+ T cells sorted from blood. The origin of the receptors is a woman aged 25 to 45 in good health. The conserved cysteine and the conserved F or W are not part of the CDR3 here. Each record gives: J gene, V gene, CDR3 protein.

>TRBJ1-1|TRBV27
ASSTRAEAF
>TRBJ2-7|TRBV6-5
ASSRDRGLEQY
>TRBJ2-5|TRBV29-1
SVLQGETQY
>TRBJ2-5|TRBV29-1
SVWRDHETQY
>TRBJ1-2|TRBV2
ASSPDSGLYGYT
>.|TRBV13
ASSPGGQGWYEQY
>TRBJ2-3|TRBV4-2
ASGQAGARFIDTQY
>TRBJ2-5|TRBV28
ASSPGSPGETQY
>TRBJ2-7|TRBV9
ASSSGQGTYEQY
>TRBJ2-5|TRBV18
ASSPRSGSGETQY
>TRBJ2-3|TRBV4-2
ASSPQVVAGEADTQY
>TRBJ2-1|TRBV7-6
ASSPSTWREGRDEQF
>.|TRBV5-1
ASSDRNSYEQY
>TRBJ2-1|TRBV29-1
SVAVGEQF
>TRBJ2-5|TRBV5-4
ASSFGQGHLETQY
>TRBJ2-1|TRBV28
ASGKGIGSYNEQF